This T cell receptor (beta chain) was documented in a study of T and B cells in COVID-19 patients. Findings and caveats of the study: In COVID-19 patients, T cell receptor beta variable and joining gene use was reportedly strongly skewed.

TRB rearrangements were amplified by multiplex PCR with BIOMED2 TRB-A/B primers. TCRdb ran MiXCR on the multiplex PCR reads and lists one entry per CDR3 protein. The table records roughly 16,000 distinct CDR3 sequences, under 30% of them present only once. This clonotype has ten or more counts. Its matching antigen is unknown. Blood genomic DNA input for TRB amplification was roughly 220-500 ng. CDR3 length: 14 residues. CDR1 MNHNY and CDR2 SVGAGI come from the germline V gene (reference sequence). V lost 2 bases to trimming and J lost 3 bases, with 7 bases between them. The sample taken for sequencing was blood. This chain connects TRBV6-6 to TRBJ2-2; either TRBD1 or TRBD2 may supply D (6 bases each). The clonotype was recovered from a human donor who had recovered from COVID-19. This CDR3 reads CASSYRGDTGELFF. CDR3 DNA: TGTGCCAGCAGTTACAGGGGGGACACCGGGGAGCTGTTTTTT.